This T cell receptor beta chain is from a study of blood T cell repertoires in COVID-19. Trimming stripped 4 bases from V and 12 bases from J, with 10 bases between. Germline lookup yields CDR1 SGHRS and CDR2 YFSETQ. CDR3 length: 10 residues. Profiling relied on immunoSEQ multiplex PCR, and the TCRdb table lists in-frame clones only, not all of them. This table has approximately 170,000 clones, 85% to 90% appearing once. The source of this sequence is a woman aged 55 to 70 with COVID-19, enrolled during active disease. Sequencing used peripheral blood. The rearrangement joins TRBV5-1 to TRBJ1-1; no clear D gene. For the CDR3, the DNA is TGCGCCAGCAGCGGCCAGGAAACTTTCTTT. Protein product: CASSGQETFF. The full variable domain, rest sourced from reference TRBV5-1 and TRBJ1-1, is KAGVTQTPRYLIKTRGQQVTLSCSPISGHRSVSWYQQTPGQGLQFLFEYFSETQRNKGNFPGRFSGRQFSNSRSEMNVSTLELGDSALYLCASSGQETFFGQGTRLTVV.